Listed below are T cell receptor beta chains from one sample, sequenced in a study of shared clonotypes between healthy human individuals. Sequencing was performed with immunoSEQ multiplex PCR; in TCRdb, only in-frame clones are kept and a portion is missing. There are around 550,000 clones in the sample; 95% to 97% occur only once, and about 0.057% lies in the top ten. Specimen: naive CD4+ T cells sorted from blood. The receptors here all came from a woman in her thirties in good health. The CDR3 runs from the conserved cysteine through the conserved F or W. The D gene is left open where the match is weak. The size entry is marked missing in some rows and otherwise reads once, few, many or a size class.

TRBD1,-,TRBV5-4,TRBJ1-4,CASSLARDSNEKLFF,TGTGCCAGCAGCTTGGCCCGGGACAGTAATGAAAAACTGTTTTTT
TRBD1,-,TRBV27,TRBJ2-2,CASRPDRVGSTGELFF,TGTGCCAGCAGACCGGACAGGGTGGGATCCACCGGGGAGCTGTTTTTT
-,-,TRBV15,TRBJ2-5,CATSRDPTGKETQYF,TGTGCCACCAGCAGAGATCCAACGGGGAAAGAGACCCAGTACTTC
TRBD2,once,TRBV5-1,TRBJ2-2,CASSQLGGAQNTGELFF,TGCGCCAGCAGCCAGCTGGGAGGGGCCCAGAACACCGGGGAGCTGTTTTTT
-,-,TRBV5-1,TRBJ2-1,CASSTLGVEPYNEQFF,TGCGCCAGCAGCACGTTGGGGGTCGAACCCTACAATGAGCAGTTCTTC
-,once,TRBV28,TRBJ2-5,CASKREGPSRAQYF,TGTGCCAGCAAGAGAGAGGGGCCATCGCGGGCCCAGTACTTC
TRBD1,-,TRBV6-4,TRBJ1-1,CASSVEGQGAFQNTEAFF,TGTGCCAGCAGTGTCGAAGGACAGGGGGCCTTTCAGAACACTGAAGCTTTCTTT
TRBD2,-,TRBV27,TRBJ2-1,CASSSTGLARYNEQFF,TGTGCCAGCAGTTCGACGGGACTAGCTCGCTACAATGAGCAGTTCTTC
-,-,TRBV7-9,TRBJ1-1,CASSLDYRMNTEAFF,TGTGCCAGCAGCTTAGATTACAGAATGAACACTGAAGCTTTCTTT
-,-,TRBV21-1,TRBJ2-7,CASSKRGGSGYEQYF,TGTGCCAGCAGCAAACGAGGGGGCTCGGGATACGAGCAGTACTTC
-,-,TRBV5-1,TRBJ2-7,CASSLLPGREQYF,TGCGCCAGCAGCTTGTTGCCAGGTCGCGAGCAGTACTTC
-,-,TRBV28,TRBJ2-7,CASSFERGFAYEQYF,TGTGCCAGCAGTTTCGAAAGGGGGTTCGCCTACGAGCAGTACTTC
-,-,TRBV18,TRBJ1-5,CASSLGRQSNQPQHF,TGTGCCAGCTCACTAGGACGACAGAGCAATCAGCCCCAGCATTTT
TRBD2,once,TRBV28,TRBJ2-3,CASSTLRGRRADTQYF,TGTGCCAGCAGTACCCTTCGCGGGAGGCGGGCAGATACGCAGTATTTT
TRBD2,-,TRBV5-1,TRBJ2-7,CASSQTSGSSYEQYF,TGCGCCAGCAGCCAGACTAGCGGGAGCTCATACGAGCAGTACTTC
-,-,TRBV18,TRBJ2-7,CASSPAFGSSYEQYF,TGTGCCAGCTCACCAGCGTTTGGGAGCTCCTACGAGCAGTACTTC
TRBD2,-,TRBV7-6,TRBJ2-3,CASSPWTSEFTDTQYF,TGTGCCAGCAGTCCATGGACTAGCGAGTTCACAGATACGCAGTATTTT
TRBD1,-,TRBV14,TRBJ1-1,CASSHSDRVTEAFF,TGTGCCAGCAGCCATTCTGACAGGGTCACTGAAGCTTTCTTT
-,-,TRBV30,TRBJ1-3,CAWNRDNYSGNTIYF,TGTGCCTGGAACCGGGACAACTACTCTGGAAACACCATATATTTT
-,-,TRBV18,TRBJ1-6,CASSLDRKNSPLHF,TGTGCCAGCTCACTCGACAGGAAAAATTCACCCCTCCACTTT
TRBD1,-,TRBV5-6,TRBJ1-3,CASSTPGGHSGNTIYF,TGTGCCAGCAGCACCCCAGGGGGCCACTCTGGAAACACCATATATTTT
-,-,TRBV9,TRBJ2-7,CASSVGGQSSYEQYF,TGTGCCAGCAGCGTCGGGGGGCAGTCCTCCTACGAGCAGTACTTC
-,-,TRBV9,TRBJ2-7,CASSVGPGTTYEQYF,TGTGCCAGCAGCGTAGGCCCCGGGACAACCTACGAGCAGTACTTC
-,-,TRBV5-5,TRBJ2-5,CASSLLPQETQYF,TGTGCCAGCAGCTTGTTACCTCAAGAGACCCAGTACTTC
TRBD2,-,TRBV19,TRBJ2-7,CASSTGTTYEQYF,TGTGCCAGTAGTACCGGGACTACCTACGAGCAGTACTTC
TRBD2,-,TRBV6-4,TRBJ2-7,CASRGEAGGSYEQYF,TGTGCCAGCAGAGGTGAAGCGGGAGGTTCCTACGAGCAGTACTTC
-,-,TRBV2,TRBJ1-3,CASTKQSFSGNTIYF,TGTGCCAGCACCAAACAGTCCTTCTCTGGAAACACCATATATTTT
-,-,TRBV5-1,TRBJ1-5,CASSSGGPGSNQPQHF,TGCGCCAGCAGCTCAGGCGGGCCTGGAAGCAATCAGCCCCAGCATTTT
TRBD1,once,TRBV28,TRBJ1-1,CASTPGQGRFTEAFF,TGTGCCAGCACCCCGGGACAGGGACGTTTCACTGAAGCTTTCTTT